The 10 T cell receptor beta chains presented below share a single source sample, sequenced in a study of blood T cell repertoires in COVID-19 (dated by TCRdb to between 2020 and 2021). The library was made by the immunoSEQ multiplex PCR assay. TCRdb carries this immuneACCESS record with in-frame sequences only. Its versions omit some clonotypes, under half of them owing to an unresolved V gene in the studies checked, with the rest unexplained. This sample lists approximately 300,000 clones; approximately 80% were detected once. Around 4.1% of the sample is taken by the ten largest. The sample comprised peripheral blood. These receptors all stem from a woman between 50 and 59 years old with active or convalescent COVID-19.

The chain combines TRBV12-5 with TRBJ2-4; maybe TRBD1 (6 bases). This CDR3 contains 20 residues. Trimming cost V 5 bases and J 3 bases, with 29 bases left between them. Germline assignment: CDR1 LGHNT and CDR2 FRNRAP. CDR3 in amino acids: CASGPARDKYPLSGKNIQYF. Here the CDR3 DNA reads TGTGCTAGTGGTCCAGCTCGGGACAAATACCCCTTAAGTGGCAAAAACATTCAGTACTTC.

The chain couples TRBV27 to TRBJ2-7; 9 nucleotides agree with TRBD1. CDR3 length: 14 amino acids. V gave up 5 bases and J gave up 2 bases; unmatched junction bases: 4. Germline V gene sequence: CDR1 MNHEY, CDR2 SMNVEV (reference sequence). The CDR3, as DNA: TGTGCCAGCAGTATTGGGACAGGGCCCTACGAGCAGTACTTC. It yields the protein CASSIGTGPYEQYF.

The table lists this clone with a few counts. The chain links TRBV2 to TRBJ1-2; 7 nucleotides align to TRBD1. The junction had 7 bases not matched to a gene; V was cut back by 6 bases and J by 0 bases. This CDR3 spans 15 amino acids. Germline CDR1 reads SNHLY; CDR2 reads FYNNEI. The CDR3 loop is CASSQTGLSNYGYTF. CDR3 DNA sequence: TGTGCCAGCAGCCAGACAGGGCTCTCTAACTATGGCTACACCTTC.

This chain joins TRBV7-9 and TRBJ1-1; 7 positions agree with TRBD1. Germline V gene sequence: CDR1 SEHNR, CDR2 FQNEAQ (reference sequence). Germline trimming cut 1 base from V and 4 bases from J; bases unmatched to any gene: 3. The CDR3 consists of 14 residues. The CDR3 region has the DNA TGTGCCAGCAGCTTAGGGGGACAGTCCACTGAAGCTTTCTTT. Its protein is CASSLGGQSTEAFF.

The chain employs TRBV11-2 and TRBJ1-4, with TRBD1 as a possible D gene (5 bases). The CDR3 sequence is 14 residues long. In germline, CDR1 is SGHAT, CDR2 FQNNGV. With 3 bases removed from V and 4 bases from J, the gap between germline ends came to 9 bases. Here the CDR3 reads CASSFGGLNEKLFF. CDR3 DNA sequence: TGTGCCAGCAGCTTTGGGGGACTTAATGAAAAACTGTTTTTT.

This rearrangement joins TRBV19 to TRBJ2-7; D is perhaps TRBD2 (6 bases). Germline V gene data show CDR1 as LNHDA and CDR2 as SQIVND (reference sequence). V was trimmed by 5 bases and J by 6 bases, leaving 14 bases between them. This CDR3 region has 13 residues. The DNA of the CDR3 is TGTGCCAGTAGTCTCCGGGGGTTCGGCGAGCAGTACTTC. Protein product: CASSLRGFGEQYF.

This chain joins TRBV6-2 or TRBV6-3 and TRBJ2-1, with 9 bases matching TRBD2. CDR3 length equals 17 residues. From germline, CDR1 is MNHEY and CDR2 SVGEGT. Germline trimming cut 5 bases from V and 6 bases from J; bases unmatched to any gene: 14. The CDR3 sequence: CASSPGLAEPRGNEQFF. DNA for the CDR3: TGTGCCAGCAGTCCGGGACTAGCCGAGCCGCGGGGCAATGAGCAGTTCTTC.

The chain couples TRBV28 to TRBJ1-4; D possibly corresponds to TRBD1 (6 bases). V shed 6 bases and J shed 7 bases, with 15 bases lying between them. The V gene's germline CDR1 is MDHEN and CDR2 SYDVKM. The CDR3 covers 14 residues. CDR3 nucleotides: TGTGCCAGCAGCACTCCGGGACACGGTGAAAAACTGTTTTTT. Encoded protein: CASSTPGHGEKLFF.

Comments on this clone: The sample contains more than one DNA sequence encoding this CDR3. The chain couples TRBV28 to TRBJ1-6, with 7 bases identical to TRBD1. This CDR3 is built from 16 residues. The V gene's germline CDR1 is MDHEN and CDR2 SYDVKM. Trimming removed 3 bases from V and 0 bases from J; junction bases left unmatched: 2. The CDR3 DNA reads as TGTGCCAGCAGTTTGACAGGGAGCTCCTATAATTCACCCCTCCACTTT. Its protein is CASSLTGSSYNSPLHF.

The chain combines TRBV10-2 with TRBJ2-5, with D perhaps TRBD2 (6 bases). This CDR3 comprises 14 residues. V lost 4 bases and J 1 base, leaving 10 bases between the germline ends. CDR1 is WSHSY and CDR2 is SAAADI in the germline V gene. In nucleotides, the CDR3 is TGCGCCAGCAGTGGTGGGGGACTCCAAGAGACCCAGTACTTC. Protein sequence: CASSGGGLQETQYF.